The sequence of this T cell receptor beta chain was determined in a study of post-analysis software for immune sequencing data. Study at large: As for disease course, relapsing-remitting, secondary progressive and progressive-relapsing multiple sclerosis were all included.

Included in the TCR beta cDNA libraries were unique molecular identifiers. Yield was some 500,000 cDNA molecules from around 1 to 9.1 million T cells. TCRdb passed the PCR reads through MiXCR, listing each CDR3 protein once. The repertoire holds 550,000 to 700,000 distinct CDR3 sequences, with roughly 46% as singletons. The CDR3 spans 16 residues. Germline CDR1 reads MNHEY; CDR2 reads SVGAGI. V lost 2 bases, J lost 0 bases, and 7 bases stayed unmatched. This clonotype has more than one count but fewer than ten. Its antigen remains unidentified. The study, taken as a whole, reports: Five or six TRBV segments, TRBV5-6, TRBV5-1 and TRBV20-1 among them, were found more frequent in patients than controls. Under the F measure, samples that were prepared in one batch clustered strongly together. Relative to controls, patients with multiple sclerosis showed significantly lower normalized Chao1 diversity.

The source is a girl under 18 with multiple sclerosis. Sequenced material: blood. This chain connects TRBV6-5 to TRBJ2-7, with 7 bases lining up with TRBD1. The CDR3 loop is CASSYGTAFSSYEQYF. CDR3 bases: TGTGCCAGCAGTTACGGGACAGCTTTCAGCTCCTACGAGCAGTACTTC.